This T cell receptor beta chain was captured by sequencing in a study of CD8 T cells in Susac syndrome. Random hexamers were used to reverse transcribe about 0.45 to 1 ug of RNA. From the immunoSEQ multiplex PCR reads, TCRdb called clonotypes with MiXCR, one entry per CDR3 protein. The repertoire holds almost 450,000 distinct CDR3 sequences, with more than 70% as singletons. Comment on this clonotype: Its antigen is unidentified.

Study-level results: The number of individuals included in the study's TCR sequencing and HLA analysis was acknowledged as relatively small.

Germline CDR1 and CDR2: MNHEY and SMNVEV (reference sequence). The V end lost 0 bases, the J end lost 6 bases, and 9 bases lay between the germline ends. This CDR3 has 13 residues. The V gene is TRBV27, the J gene TRBJ2-7, with D perhaps matching TRBD1 or TRBD2 (6 bases each). The TCR was taken from a human donor with multiple sclerosis. The sequencing sample was made of CD8+ T cells from PBMCs. The CDR3 loop reads CASSLSWGAEQYF. In DNA form, the CDR3 reads TGTGCCAGCAGTTTATCATGGGGGGCCGAGCAGTACTTC.